Here is one T cell receptor beta chain with its context. Its specificity is not known. CDR3 length: 13 amino acids. Trimming shortened V by 5 bases and J by 8 bases, and 15 bases separated the two germline ends. The germline V gene encodes CDR1 MDHEN and CDR2 SYDVKM. The record originates from a study of long-term antiretroviral therapy in people with HIV. The study, taken as a whole, reports: Although diversity increased after ART, it remained lower than in transplant donor controls. Someone took the blood between 2004 and 2017, maybe while older ART regimens were in use.

Sequencing used immunoSEQ v3.0 at survey level. Assay used: immunoSEQ multiplex PCR; TCRdb lists only in-frame clones, some missing. Among roughly 24,000 clones, approximately 90% were seen once, and the ten largest hold more than 6.5%. People in the study who had HIV all got their treatment in the United States. Ahead of DNA extraction, samples held about 0.95-10 million cryopreserved PBMC each. The clonotype comes from a woman aged 30 to 39 with HIV. The sequenced sample was unsorted PBMCs, obtained 1.8 years before starting antiretroviral therapy. The gene calls are TRBV28 and TRBJ1-1; D is possibly TRBD1 (6 bases). This chain's CDR3 is CASSETGREEAFF. CDR3 DNA sequence: TGTGCCAGCAGTGAAACAGGGCGTGAGGAAGCTTTCTTT. Full variable domain (rest looked up from reference TRBV28 and TRBJ1-1): DVKVTQSSRYLVKRTGEKVFLECVQDMDHENMFWYRQDPGLGLRLIYFSYDVKMKEKGDIPEGYSVSREKKERFSLILESASTNQTSMYLCASSETGREEAFFGQGTRLTVV.